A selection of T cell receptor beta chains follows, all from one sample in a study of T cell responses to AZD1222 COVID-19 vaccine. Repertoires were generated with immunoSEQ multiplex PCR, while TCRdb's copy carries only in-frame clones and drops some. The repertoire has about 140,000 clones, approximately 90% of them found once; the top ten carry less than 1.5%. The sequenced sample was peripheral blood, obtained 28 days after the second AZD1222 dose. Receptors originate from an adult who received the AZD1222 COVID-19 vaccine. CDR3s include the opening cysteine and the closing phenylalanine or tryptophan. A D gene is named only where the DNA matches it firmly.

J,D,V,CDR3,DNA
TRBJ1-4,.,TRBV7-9,CASSLASPRELFF,TGTGCCAGCAGCTTAGCCTCACCCAGGGAACTGTTTTTT
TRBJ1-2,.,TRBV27,CASSFPWGNYGYTF,TGTGCCAGCAGTTTCCCTTGGGGGAACTATGGCTACACCTTC
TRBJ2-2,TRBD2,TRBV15,CATAYIAGVPTGELFF,TGTGCCACCGCTTATATAGCGGGGGTTCCCACCGGGGAGCTGTTTTTT
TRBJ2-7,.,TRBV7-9,CASSSWMQGEQYF,TGTGCCAGCAGCTCCTGGATGCAGGGCGAGCAGTACTTC
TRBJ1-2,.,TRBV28,CASSLLTINYGYTF,TGTGCCAGCAGTTTATTGACGATTAACTATGGCTACACCTTC
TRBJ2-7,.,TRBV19,CASSLSRDPYEQYF,TGTGCCAGTAGTCTTAGCCGGGACCCCTACGAGCAGTACTTC
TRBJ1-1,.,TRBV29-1,CSVEPDLTGTEAFF,TGCAGCGTTGAACCCGACCTCACGGGCACTGAAGCTTTCTTT
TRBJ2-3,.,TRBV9,CASSVYRGGMSTDTQYF,TGTGCCAGCAGCGTGTACAGGGGGGGTATGAGCACAGATACGCAGTATTTT
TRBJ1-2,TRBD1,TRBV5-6,CASSPTGNYGYTF,TGTGCCAGCAGCCCGACAGGGAACTATGGCTACACCTTC
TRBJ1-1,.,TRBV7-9,CASTKLGELNTEAFF,TGTGCCAGCACAAAACTGGGGGAATTGAACACTGAAGCTTTCTTT
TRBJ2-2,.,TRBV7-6,CASSPSDWQANTGELFF,TGTGCCAGCAGCCCTAGTGATTGGCAGGCCAACACCGGGGAGCTGTTTTTT